A single sample is the source of the 23 T cell receptor beta chains below, sequenced in a study of sequential checkpoint blockade in melanoma. Treatment noted: randomized to nivolumab then ipilimumab (arm A) or the reverse (arm B). Only in-frame clones appear in the TCRdb table, and some are missing; sequencing was by immunoSEQ multiplex PCR. The repertoire holds under 4,000 clones, roughly 22% seen once, with over 8% in the top ten. This specimen consisted of tumor tissue (inferred from file names), obtained from a patient given nivolumab and ipilimumab in sequence. The receptors were sampled from a human donor with melanoma.

This clone was seen a handful of times. The gene calls are TRBV9 and TRBJ2-5; 12 bases fit TRBD1. The length of the CDR3 is 16 residues. Germline V gene data show CDR1 as SGDLS and CDR2 as YYNGEE. V shed 0 bases, J shed 5 bases, and the junction held 5 bases outside the gene matches. The CDR3 region is CASSVGDRGPGETQYF. The CDR3 region has the DNA TGTGCCAGCAGCGTAGGGGACAGGGGGCCAGGGGAGACCCAGTACTTC. The variable domain in full, with the rest retrieved from reference TRBV9 and TRBJ2-5, is DSGVTQTPKHLITATGQRVTLRCSPRSGDLSVYWYQQSLDQGLQFLIQYYNGEERAKGNILERFSAQQFPDLHSELNLSSLELGDSALYFCASSVGDRGPGETQYFGPGTRLLVL.

The chain joins TRBV19 to TRBJ1-6; D gene uncertain. From germline, CDR1 is LNHDA and CDR2 SQIVND (reference sequence). This CDR3 spans 14 amino acids. The V and J ends lost 3 bases and 4 bases respectively, with 7 bases between them. CDR3 in DNA: TGTGCCAGTAGTATTGACGTTTATAATTCACCCCTCCACTTT. Translated: CASSIDVYNSPLHF.

This clone occurred a few times. The V gene is TRBV19, the J gene TRBJ2-1; TRBD2 aligns across 8 bases. Germline V lookup: CDR1 LNHDA, CDR2 SQIVND (reference sequence). The CDR3 has 20 amino acids. V lost 2 bases and J lost 2; bases outside the gene matches: 17. The CDR3 nucleotides read TGTGCCAGTAGTATACGCGGCCACGAATCCAGCGGGGGACCCTACAATGAGCAGTTCTTC. Translation: CASSIRGHESSGGPYNEQFF.

The chain recombines TRBV19 with TRBJ1-1, with TRBD1 identical over 11 bases. V lost 5 bases to trimming and J lost 1 base; unmatched junction nucleotides: 3. The CDR3 is made up of 15 amino acids. The germline gives CDR1 LNHDA, CDR2 SQIVND (reference sequence). The CDR3 region is CASSGGTGGNTEAFF. As DNA, the CDR3 is TGTGCCAGTAGTGGTGGGACAGGGGGGAACACTGAAGCTTTCTTT.

This clone came up a few times. The rearrangement links TRBV6-8 to TRBJ2-1; 9 nucleotides match TRBD1. V was clipped by 6 bases and J by 3 bases; unmatched bases: 12. The CDR3 runs to 17 residues. Germline V gene data show CDR1 as MNHGY and CDR2 as SAAAGT. CDR3 DNA sequence: TGTGCCAGCAGGCATACAGGGGGCCCCGGTGGCTACAATGAGCAGTTCTTC. It specifies CASRHTGGPGGYNEQFF.

In this sample, this clone is medium-sized. The germline gene is not matched at one end of the junction; a read error may be the cause. This chain links TRBV11-3 with TRBJ1-1; D gene uncertain. The CDR3 loop spans 15 amino acids. Germline assignment: CDR1 SGHNT and CDR2 YENEEA. CDR3 sequence: CASTLKGRMNTEAFF. As DNA, the CDR3 is TGTGCCAGCACCTTAAAGGGTAGGATGAACACTGAAGCTTTCTTT.

In this sample, this clone turned up a few times. This rearrangement joins TRBV25-1 to TRBJ1-1; tentatively, D is TRBD1 (6 bases). V lost 0 bases to trimming and J lost 6 bases, with 14 bases between them. The CDR3 runs 15 residues. Germline CDR1 and CDR2: MGHDK and SYGVNS. CDR3 in DNA: TGTGCCAGCAGTGAATACAGGGGTTCGCAGGCTGAAGCTTTCTTT. Its protein product is CASSEYRGSQAEAFF.

Relative to its sample, this clone is medium-sized. The CDR3 bases are TGTGCCAGCAGCTTGGCGGGACAGGGCTGGACCGGGGAGCTGTTTTTT. The encoded protein is CASSLAGQGWTGELFF. This rearrangement joins TRBV11-3 to TRBJ2-2, with 9 bases aligning to TRBD1. Germline loops: CDR1 SGHNT, CDR2 YENEEA. V lost 3 bases, J lost 5 bases, and 7 bases stayed unmatched. This CDR3 comprises 16 residues.

This clone has more than one count but fewer than ten. The chain is built from TRBV6-8 and TRBJ1-1; D is undetermined. The CDR3 totals 13 residues. Trimming took off 6 bases at V and 1 base at J, with 9 bases between the two ends. In germline, CDR1 is MNHGY, CDR2 SAAAGT. This chain's CDR3 is CASSPDGNTEAFF. In DNA, the CDR3 is TGTGCCAGCAGCCCGGACGGGAACACTGAAGCTTTCTTT.

The chain uses TRBV14 and TRBJ2-7, with a weak D call TRBD2 (5 bases). The CDR3 is made up of 13 amino acids. V gave up 8 bases and J gave up 1 base, with 12 bases separating them. Germline CDR1 is SGHDN and CDR2 is FVKESK. Here the CDR3 reads CASAKADSYEQYF. CDR3 nucleotide sequence: TGTGCCAGCGCAAAAGCGGATTCCTACGAGCAGTACTTC. The whole variable domain, filled in from reference TRBV14 and TRBJ2-7, reads EAGVTQFPSHSVIEKGQTVTLRCDPISGHDNLYWYRRVMGKEIKFLLHFVKESKQDESGMPNNRFLAERTGGTYSTLKVQPAELEDSGVYFCASAKADSYEQYFGPGTRLTVT.

The genes are TRBV6-8 and TRBJ2-5, with TRBD1 matching 7 bases. The germline gives CDR1 MNHGY, CDR2 SAAAGT. With V trimmed by 5 bases and J by 4 bases, 7 bases remained unmatched. The CDR3 has 14 residues. In nucleotides, the CDR3 is TGTGCCAGCAGTCCCGGGACAGTCGTAGAGACCCAGTACTTC. Amino acid sequence: CASSPGTVVETQYF.

J is TRBJ1-1 and V is TRBV5-1; D is unresolved. The germline V and J ends were trimmed by 4 bases and 3 bases, with 13 bases remaining between them. The germline CDR1 and CDR2 sequences are SGHRS and YFSETQ. The CDR3 runs to 14 residues. The CDR3 DNA is TGCGCCAGCAGCCTAGTATGGGGTGACACTGAAGCTTTCTTT. It codes for CASSLVWGDTEAFF.

This clone came up a few times. The chain carries TRBV28 and TRBJ2-1; 13 positions agree with TRBD2. V lost 3 bases, J lost 0 bases, and 11 bases stayed unmatched. The CDR3 has 20 amino acids. Germline V CDR1 and CDR2: MDHEN, SYDVKM. The CDR3 reads CASSFDGTSGKISSYNEQFF. CDR3 DNA sequence: TGTGCCAGCAGTTTTGATGGGACTAGCGGGAAAATTAGCTCCTACAATGAGCAGTTCTTC.

By share, this clone counts as medium-sized. The genes are TRBV11-3 and TRBJ2-2, with D perhaps given as TRBD1 or TRBD2 (6 bases each). Looked up from germline, CDR1 is SGHNT and CDR2 is YENEEA. The CDR3 covers 19 residues. V lost 5 bases, J lost 5 bases, and 27 bases lay in between. The CDR3 region has the DNA TGTGCCAGCAGCCAAAGATTAATCGGTCCGGGGGCAGGGACCGGGGAGCTGTTTTTT. Protein product: CASSQRLIGPGAGTGELFF.

This clone is medium-sized in the sample. The chain links TRBV11-3 to TRBJ1-1; no firm D call. CDR1 is SGHNT and CDR2 is YENEEA in the germline V gene. The V gene lost 8 bases and the J gene lost 0 bases, with 22 bases spanning the gap. The CDR3 spans 17 residues. The CDR3 sequence is CASSSDLRGGLNTEAFF. CDR3 DNA sequence: TGTGCCAGCTCATCAGACTTACGAGGCGGGTTGAACACTGAAGCTTTCTTT.

The table lists this clone with a few counts. The chain is built from TRBV28 and TRBJ2-6; a weak D match, TRBD2 (6 bases). CDR3 length: 15 residues. V was clipped by 3 bases and J by 2 bases, with 8 bases between them. The V gene's germline CDR1 is MDHEN and CDR2 SYDVKM. The chain's CDR3 is CASSLGGAGANVLTF. The CDR3, as DNA: TGTGCCAGCAGTTTGGGAGGAGCTGGGGCCAACGTCCTGACTTTC.

The rearrangement joins TRBV16 to TRBJ1-6, with 8 bases matching TRBD1. The CDR3 extends over 15 amino acids. Germline CDR1 reads KGHSY; CDR2 reads FQNENV. The J segment lost 7 bases and the V segment lost 1 base, leaving 3 bases of the junction unmatched. This CDR3 reads CASSQLAGGNSPLHF. DNA for the CDR3: TGTGCCAGCAGCCAATTAGCAGGGGGCAATTCACCCCTCCACTTT.

The chain combines TRBV28 with TRBJ1-5; D might be TRBD1 (5 bases). This CDR3 has 16 residues. Germline V gene data show CDR1 as MDHEN and CDR2 as SYDVKM. V was pared by 5 bases and J by 0 bases, with 14 bases between. CDR3 region: CASSVAGRDSNQPQHF. CDR3 nucleotides: TGTGCCAGCAGTGTAGCCGGCAGGGATAGCAATCAGCCCCAGCATTTT.

This sequence joins TRBV15 and TRBJ1-5; 9 nucleotides match TRBD1. V lost 5 bases, J lost 4 bases, and 6 bases stayed unmatched. From germline, CDR1 is LNHNV and CDR2 YYDKDF (reference sequence). This CDR3 region has 15 residues. The CDR3 reads CATSSLGQGNQPQHF. In DNA, the CDR3 is TGTGCCACCAGCTCATTAGGACAGGGGAATCAGCCCCAGCATTTT.

This clone was recorded at least ten times. The CDR3 spells CASSNGGTETQYF. The CDR3 DNA sequence: TGCGCCAGCAGCAATGGAGGGACGGAGACCCAGTACTTC. This sequence joins TRBV23-1 and TRBJ2-5; possibly TRBD2 for D (6 bases). TRBV23-1 is an open reading frame, and its role is uncertain. This CDR3 contains 13 residues. Trimming shortened V by 6 bases and J by 5 bases, and 13 bases separated the two germline ends.

This clone turned up a few times. This rearrangement joins TRBV28 to TRBJ1-2; 10 positions agree with TRBD1. V lost 10 bases and J lost 6; bases outside the gene matches: 14. The CDR3 extends over 15 amino acids. The V gene's germline CDR1 is MDHEN and CDR2 SYDVKM. For the CDR3, the DNA is TGTGCCACCCTAGTGCTTTTGGGGACAGGGGATGGCTACACCTTC. It encodes CATLVLLGTGDGYTF.

The V call is TRBV4-1, the J call TRBJ1-2; possible D gene TRBD1, 5 bases. CDR1 and CDR2 from the germline V gene are MGHRA and YSYEKL. The CDR3 consists of 17 residues. V lost 0 bases to trimming and J lost 0 bases, with 14 bases between them. CDR3 coding DNA: TGCGCCAGCAGCCAAGATTGGGGGGGATCGGCTAACTATGGCTACACCTTC. This gives the protein CASSQDWGGSANYGYTF.

The chain uses TRBV6-8 and TRBJ2-3; TRBD2 aligns across 9 bases. The CDR3 length is 15 residues. Germline V gene data show CDR1 as MNHGY and CDR2 as SAAAGT. Trimming took 2 bases from V and 3 from J; bases not matched to a gene: 3. CDR3 amino acids: CASSYAGGYTDTQYF. DNA for the CDR3: TGTGCCAGCAGTTACGCGGGAGGGTATACAGATACGCAGTATTTT.